This TCR beta chain stems from a study of response to subunit inactivated influenza vaccine. CDR1 and CDR2 from the germline V gene are MNHEY and SVGAGI. V was shortened by 0 bases and J by 4 bases, with 18 bases between the two germline ends. The CDR3 runs to 17 residues. Each CDR3 protein is one row after TCRdb ran MiXCR on the RT-PCR reads. The sample yields roughly 630,000 distinct CDR3 sequences, approximately 14% seen once. This clonotype was counted at least ten times. The antigen is undetermined. Overall study findings and caveats: The authors offered the suggestion that each seasonal influenza vaccination recruits few new T cells.

The TCR was taken from a man aged 45-65 years who received an inactivated influenza vaccine. The gene calls are TRBV6-5 and TRBJ2-5; tentative D call: TRBD1 (6 bases). The sample consisted of PBMCs from blood, taken about 14 days before vaccination. As DNA, the CDR3 is TGTGCCAGCAGTTACTCAGGGGGTAGGGGGAAAGCAGAGACCCAGTACTTC. Residues: CASSYSGGRGKAETQYF.